These 3 T cell receptor beta chains originate from one sample sequenced in a study of T cells in Graves' hyperthyroidism and ophthalmopathy. Regions amplified from RNA transcripts were the TCR beta CDR3 regions. TCR CDR3 regions were first amplified by RT-PCR with HTBI primers. TCRdb reprocessed the multiplex PCR reads with MiXCR, giving one entry per CDR3 protein. Seen here are 730,000 or so distinct CDR3 sequences, 18% observed once, and the top ten hold 15% to 20%. The specimen was blood. All receptors come from a woman between 50 and 59 years old with Graves' hyperthyroidism that later progressed to Graves' ophthalmopathy.

This clonotype was picked up a small number of times. The rearrangement links TRBV3-1 to TRBJ2-3; 9 bases are a match to TRBD2. With V trimmed by 1 base and J by 1 base, 3 bases remained unmatched. Germline CDR1 is LGHDT and CDR2 is YNNKEL (reference sequence). There are 16 residues in the CDR3. The CDR3 region is CASSQGAGGGTDTQYF. In nucleotides, the CDR3 is TGTGCCAGCAGCCAAGGAGCGGGGGGAGGCACAGATACGCAGTATTTT.

In its sample, this clonotype was seen a few times. The J gene is TRBJ2-5, the V gene TRBV7-6; D is perhaps TRBD1 (6 bases). CDR3 size: 15 residues. Germline V gives CDR1 SGHVS, CDR2 FNYEAQ. The V end was cut by 4 bases, the J end by 0 bases, with 12 bases between. As DNA, the CDR3 is TGTGCCAGCAGCTACCACCGGGACAACCAAGAGACCCAGTACTTC. Translation: CASSYHRDNQETQYF.

This clonotype was observed many times. The gene calls are TRBV2 and TRBJ1-2; D is undetermined. The V gene lost 6 bases and the J gene lost 7 bases, with 12 bases spanning the gap. Germline V gene data show CDR1 as SNHLY and CDR2 as FYNNEI. This CDR3 is 12 amino acids long. DNA of the CDR3: TGTGCCAGCAGCAGCAATCCTCTTGGCTACACCTTC. Translation: CASSSNPLGYTF. Full variable domain (remainder filled in from reference TRBV2 and TRBJ1-2): EPEVTQTPSHQVTQMGQEVILRCVPISNHLYFYWYRQILGQKVEFLVSFYNNEISEKSEIFDDQFSVERPDGSNFTLKIRSTKLEDSAMYFCASSSNPLGYTFGSGTRLTVV.